The next 26 T cell receptor beta chains were all read from a single sample in a study of OX40 agonist ivuxolimab in advanced cancers. The method was immunoSEQ multiplex PCR; TCRdb's version includes in-frame clones alone and lacks a portion of them. The sample lists tens of thousands of clones; more than 75% were seen once. The sequenced sample was CD4+ or CD8+ T cells sorted from blood, obtained in a trial of the OX40 agonist ivuxolimab. Source of these receptors: an adult with an advanced solid tumor such as melanoma, head and neck, liver or kidney cancer.

There are a few counts of this clone. The rearrangement joins TRBV7-2 to TRBJ1-3; D ambiguous. V was trimmed by 5 bases and J by 4 bases, leaving 9 bases between them. CDR1 is SGHTA and CDR2 is FQGNSA in the germline V gene. The CDR3 contains 13 residues. The CDR3 loop reads CASSPHEGNTIYF. The CDR3 coding sequence is TGTGCCAGCAGCCCCCACGAGGGAAACACCATATATTTT.

J is TRBJ2-2 and V is TRBV19, with a weak D call TRBD2 (6 bases). The CDR3 totals 14 residues. Trimming removed 6 bases from V and 7 bases from J, with 15 bases in between. CDR1 and CDR2 (germline): LNHDA, SQIVND (reference sequence). CDR3 amino acids: CASSGALGGGELFF. In DNA, the CDR3 is TGTGCCAGTAGCGGAGCCCTGGGGGGCGGGGAGCTGTTTTTT.

This chain joins TRBV6-1 and TRBJ1-5; no clear D gene. The CDR3 length is 14 residues. Germline-derived CDR1 and CDR2 are MNHNS and SASEGT. V shed 4 bases and J shed 7 bases, with 14 bases lying between them. This CDR3 reads CASSGLMGGQPQHF. The CDR3 DNA sequence: TGTGCCAGCAGTGGTCTAATGGGTGGCCAGCCCCAGCATTTT.

The chain employs TRBV18 and TRBJ2-3; D remains unclear. The length of the CDR3 is 13 residues. Germline lookup yields CDR1 KGHSH and CDR2 LQKENI. V was trimmed by 2 bases and J by 3 bases, leaving 6 bases between them. CDR3 in amino acids: CASSPTLTDTQYF. In DNA, the CDR3 is TGTGCCAGCTCACCAACATTAACAGATACGCAGTATTTT.

This clone showed up just once. This chain joins TRBV19 and TRBJ2-5; possibly TRBD1 or TRBD2 for D (6 bases each). The V gene lost 5 bases and the J gene lost 5 bases, with 15 bases spanning the gap. CDR3 size: 14 residues. Germline V gene lookup returns CDR1 LNHDA and CDR2 SQIVND (reference sequence). The CDR3 is CASSSVRGAETQYF. The CDR3, as DNA: TGTGCCAGTAGTTCCGTTAGGGGGGCGGAGACCCAGTACTTC.

This chain links TRBV2 with TRBJ2-4; D might be TRBD1 (5 bases). Between the trimmed V and J ends, which lost 4 bases and 3 bases, there was a span of 16 bases. This CDR3 region has 16 residues. Germline CDR1 reads SNHLY; CDR2 reads FYNNEI. The CDR3 region has the DNA TGTGCCAGCAGTGTTAGGGGTCGAAGTGGCAAAAACATTCAGTACTTC. As protein: CASSVRGRSGKNIQYF.

The chain is built from TRBV11-2 and TRBJ2-7; D remains unclear. The CDR3 has 13 amino acids. V was trimmed by 1 base and J by 4 bases, leaving 8 bases between them. Per the germline V gene, CDR1 is SGHAT and CDR2 is FQNNGV. CDR3 protein: CASSLVKGYEQYF. The CDR3 nucleotides are TGTGCCAGCAGCTTAGTTAAGGGATACGAGCAGTACTTC.

This clone was recorded only once. The rearrangement uses TRBV19 and TRBJ2-1; D is undetermined. The CDR3 consists of 13 residues. Germline assignment: CDR1 LNHDA and CDR2 SQIVND (reference sequence). Deletions cut 2 bases from V and 9 bases from J, with 11 bases between. CDR3 nucleotides: TGTGCCAGTAGTATAAGTCTTCAGACTGAGCAGTTCTTC. It is translated as CASSISLQTEQFF.

This sequence joins TRBV5-1 and TRBJ1-6, with 9 bases that match TRBD1. Germline V gives CDR1 SGHRS, CDR2 YFSETQ. The CDR3 contains 15 residues. Germline trimming cut 1 base from V and 7 bases from J; bases unmatched to any gene: 3. The CDR3 sequence: CASSLSGQGNSPLHF. The CDR3 coding sequence is TGCGCCAGCAGCTTGAGTGGACAGGGGAATTCACCCCTCCACTTT.

The V gene is TRBV6-5, the J gene TRBJ1-6; unclear D gene. The CDR3 consists of 15 residues. V lost 2 bases and J lost 7, with 12 bases in between. CDR1 and CDR2 (germline): MNHEY, SVGAGI. CDR3 region: CASSYGVPRNSPLHF. The CDR3 DNA sequence: TGTGCCAGCAGTTACGGAGTCCCGAGAAATTCACCCCTCCACTTT.

This clone was observed a handful of times. The chain links TRBV6-4 to TRBJ1-2, with TRBD1 matching 9 bases. CDR3 length equals 13 residues. From germline, CDR1 is MRHNA and CDR2 SNTAGT. V lost 3 bases to trimming and J lost 6 bases; unmatched junction nucleotides: 2. The chain's CDR3 is CASSETGGNGYTF. The DNA of the CDR3 is TGTGCCAGCAGTGAGACAGGGGGAAATGGCTACACCTTC.

In this sample, this clone turned up once. The V and J genes are TRBV28 and TRBJ2-2; 8 bases agree with TRBD1. Germline trimming cut 8 bases from V and 7 bases from J; bases unmatched to any gene: 15. CDR3 length equals 16 residues. Germline V gene lookup returns CDR1 MDHEN and CDR2 SYDVKM. DNA of the CDR3: TGTGCCAGCGGGCACCCGGGACAGGCCTCAAACGGGGAGCTGTTTTTT. Translation gives CASGHPGQASNGELFF.

This clone appeared once. V and J are TRBV4-2 and TRBJ1-3; maybe TRBD1 (6 bases). The CDR3 extends over 15 amino acids. V was shortened by 4 bases and J by 0 bases, with 10 bases between the two germline ends. Germline CDR1 and CDR2: LGHNA and YNFKEQ. The CDR3 coding sequence is TGTGCCAGCAGCCTTGACAGGCTCTCTGGAAACACCATATATTTT. Residues: CASSLDRLSGNTIYF.

This clone has only a few counts. V and J are TRBV7-2 and TRBJ1-6, with D unresolved. In germline, CDR1 is SGHTA, CDR2 FQGNSA. The CDR3 extends over 15 amino acids. V dropped 5 bases and J dropped 7 bases, with 15 bases sitting between them. CDR3 protein: CASSVGEVWNSPLHF. CDR3 nucleotide sequence: TGTGCCAGCAGCGTAGGAGAAGTATGGAATTCACCCCTCCACTTT.

The chain links TRBV4-2 to TRBJ2-5, with TRBD2 identical over 12 bases. This CDR3 is built from 18 residues. Germline V gives CDR1 LGHNA, CDR2 YNFKEQ. V trimming: 1 base; J trimming: 1 base; junction bases outside the gene matches: 7. The CDR3 loop reads CASSQGYGLAGFQETQYF. In DNA, the CDR3 is TGTGCCAGCAGCCAAGGCTATGGACTAGCGGGGTTCCAAGAGACCCAGTACTTC.

The chain links TRBV18 to TRBJ2-1, with 13 bases aligning to TRBD2. Trimming took 1 base from V and 7 from J; bases not matched to a gene: 16. The CDR3 totals 20 residues. CDR1 is KGHSH and CDR2 is LQKENI in the germline V gene. The CDR3 DNA reads TGTGCCAGCTCACCACTACAACAGCCTACTAGCGGGAGGGCCGAGAATGAGCAGTTCTTC. Its protein product is CASSPLQQPTSGRAENEQFF. The full variable domain, completed using reference TRBV18 and TRBJ2-1, is NAGVMQNPRHLVRRRGQEARLRCSPMKGHSHVYWYRQLPEEGLKFMVYLQKENIIDESGMPKERFSAEFPKEGPSILRIQQVVRGDSAAYFCASSPLQQPTSGRAENEQFFGPGTRLTVL.

The chain links TRBV7-2 to TRBJ2-7, with TRBD1 identical over 9 bases. V shed 5 bases, J shed 1 base, and the junction held 3 bases outside the gene matches. CDR3 length: 14 residues. Germline lookup yields CDR1 SGHTA and CDR2 FQGNSA. CDR3 bases: TGTGCCAGCAGCGTCGGACAGGGGTCCTACGAGCAGTACTTC. Translated, it gives CASSVGQGSYEQYF.

This chain's CDR3 is CASGTGMNYGYTF. The CDR3 DNA is TGTGCCAGCGGGACGGGGATGAACTATGGCTACACCTTC. The chain combines TRBV7-2 with TRBJ1-2; TRBD1 is a possible D gene (5 bases). Between the trimmed V and J ends, which lost 8 bases and 2 bases, there was a span of 12 bases. This CDR3 is built from 13 residues. Germline CDR1 and CDR2: SGHTA and FQGNSA.

The rearrangement links TRBV5-4 to TRBJ2-6, with D hard to call. The ends were cut back, 2 bases at V and 0 bases at J, with 6 bases in the middle. CDR1 is SGHNT, CDR2 YYREEE, per germline (reference sequence). This CDR3 contains 15 residues. Here the CDR3 reads CASSFLSSGANVLTF. In DNA form, the CDR3 reads TGTGCCAGCAGCTTTTTGAGCTCTGGGGCCAACGTCCTGACTTTC.

This clone was seen once. V and J are TRBV7-2 and TRBJ2-2; D not certain. Trimming stripped 4 bases from V and 4 bases from J, with 10 bases between. The V gene's germline CDR1 is SGHTA and CDR2 FQGNSA. The CDR3 sequence is 14 residues long. The CDR3 sequence: CASSSDLLTGELFF. The CDR3 DNA reads as TGTGCCAGCAGCTCAGATCTCCTCACCGGGGAGCTGTTTTTT.

This clone was seen once. V usage is TRBV28 and J usage is TRBJ1-4; D might be TRBD1 (5 bases). The length of the CDR3 is 14 residues. CDR1 MDHEN and CDR2 SYDVKM come from the germline V gene. V dropped 7 bases and J dropped 6 bases, with 15 bases sitting between them. CDR3: CASTGAGLDEKLFF. Written as DNA, the CDR3 is TGTGCCAGCACCGGGGCCGGGTTGGATGAAAAACTGTTTTTT.

The chain recombines TRBV2 with TRBJ2-7; D is possibly TRBD2 (5 bases). V was pared by 7 bases and J by 4 bases, with 17 bases between. The CDR3 has 14 amino acids. CDR1 SNHLY and CDR2 FYNNEI come from the germline V gene. The CDR3 DNA reads TGTGCCAGCACCCAAGGAGGACCGCAATACGAGCAGTACTTC. This gives the protein CASTQGGPQYEQYF. The full variable domain, with the rest looked up from reference TRBV2 and TRBJ2-7, is EPEVTQTPSHQVTQMGQEVILRCVPISNHLYFYWYRQILGQKVEFLVSFYNNEISEKSEIFDDQFSVERPDGSNFTLKIRSTKLEDSAMYFCASTQGGPQYEQYFGPGTRLTVT.

The chain combines TRBV2 with TRBJ2-1; D is possibly TRBD2 (5 bases). The CDR3 has 15 residues. Between the trimmed V and J ends, which lost 5 bases and 2 bases, there was a span of 13 bases. Germline values: CDR1 SNHLY, CDR2 FYNNEI. The CDR3 region is CASSTLAAAYNEQFF. CDR3 nucleotide sequence: TGTGCCAGCAGTACCCTAGCAGCCGCCTACAATGAGCAGTTCTTC.

The chain joins TRBV7-2 to TRBJ2-1; possible D gene TRBD2, 6 bases. The CDR3 contains 14 residues. Germline loops: CDR1 SGHTA, CDR2 FQGNSA. V was pared by 10 bases and J by 9 bases, with 22 bases between. CDR3 region: CATSHGAGSGEQFF. CDR3 nucleotide sequence: TGTGCCACAAGCCACGGGGCCGGGAGTGGTGAGCAGTTCTTC. Supplemented by reference TRBV7-2 and TRBJ2-1, the full variable domain reads GAGVSQSPSNKVTEKGKDVELRCDPISGHTALYWYRQSLGQGLEFLIYFQGNSAPDKSGLPSDRFSAERTGGSVSTLTIQRTQQEDSAVYLCATSHGAGSGEQFFGPGTRLTVL.

This chain joins TRBV7-9 and TRBJ2-5, with D tentatively TRBD2 (7 bases). The V gene's germline CDR1 is SEHNR and CDR2 FQNEAQ (reference sequence). V was cut by 5 bases and J by 5 bases, with 15 bases left in between. The CDR3 is 14 residues long. Written as DNA, the CDR3 is TGTGCCAGCAGCCAAAGGGGGGGCTCGGAGACCCAGTACTTC. Translating it yields CASSQRGGSETQYF.

This chain uses TRBV6-6 with TRBJ2-3; 10 bases align to TRBD2. The V segment lost 7 bases and the J segment 9 bases; nucleotides outside the gene matches: 7. The germline V gene encodes CDR1 MNHNY and CDR2 SVGAGI (reference sequence). The CDR3 is 13 residues long. In nucleotides, the CDR3 is TGTGCCAGCAATCTAGCGGGGGCGGGGACGCAGTATTTT. This gives the protein CASNLAGAGTQYF.